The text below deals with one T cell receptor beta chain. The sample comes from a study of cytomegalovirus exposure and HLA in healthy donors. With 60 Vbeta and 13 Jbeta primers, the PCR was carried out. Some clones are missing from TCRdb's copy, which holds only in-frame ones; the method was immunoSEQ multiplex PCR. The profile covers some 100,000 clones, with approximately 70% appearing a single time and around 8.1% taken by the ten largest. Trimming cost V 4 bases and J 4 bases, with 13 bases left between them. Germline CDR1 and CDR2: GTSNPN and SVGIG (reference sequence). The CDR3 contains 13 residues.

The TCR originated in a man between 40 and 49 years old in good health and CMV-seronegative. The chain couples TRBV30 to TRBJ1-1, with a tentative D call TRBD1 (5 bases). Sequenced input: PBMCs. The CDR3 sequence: CAWNGGSGTEAFF. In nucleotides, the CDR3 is TGTGCCTGGAACGGGGGGAGCGGCACTGAAGCTTTCTTT.